This record looks at one T cell receptor (beta chain) sequence and its context. The antigen is undetermined. Relative to the germline gene, one junction end is altered; a read error may explain this. The CDR3 contains 15 residues. Germline CDR1 reads SEHNR; CDR2 reads FQNEAQ (reference sequence). The data were taken from a study of T cells in Graves' hyperthyroidism and ophthalmopathy. Notes on the study in general: Among clonotypes expanded in thyroid above 0.001, most were also found in blood.

It was RNA transcripts that yielded the amplified TCR beta CDR3 regions. Researchers ran a first-round RT-PCR on the TCR CDR3 using the HTBI primer set. TCRdb reprocessed the multiplex PCR reads with MiXCR, giving one entry per CDR3 protein. The data hold about 570,000 distinct CDR3 sequences, with around 42% observed a single time. This sequence was found in an adult woman with Graves' disease, either hyperthyroidism or ophthalmopathy (not recorded which). Material for sequencing was peripheral blood or thyroid tissue (not recorded which). This chain uses TRBV7-9 with TRBJ2-7; 7 nucleotides match TRBD1. CDR3 coding DNA: TGTGCCAGCAGTTCGGGACAGAGAGACACCGGGGAGCTGTACTTC. The encoded protein is CASSSGQRDTGELYF. Filled out from reference TRBV7-9 and TRBJ2-7, the complete variable domain reads DTGVSQNPRHKITKRGQNVTFRCDPISEHNRLYWYRQTLGQGPEFLTYFQNEAQLEKSRLLSDRFSAERPKGSFSTLEIQRTEQGDSAMYLCASSSGQRDTGELYFGPGTRLTVT.